A single sample is the source of the 20 T cell receptor beta chains below, sequenced in a study of metastatic and nonmetastatic thyroid tumors. Among the patients, none had received any treatment before thyroid surgery. TCRdb re-called clones from the PCR reads using MiXCR. The repertoire holds about 59,000 clones, with under 30% as singletons. Sample: blood. These receptors were taken from a female donor with papillary thyroid cancer or a benign thyroid nodule (not recorded which). Some clones in this sample may be carry-over from other donors' samples.

Comment on this clone: An end of the junction does not agree with germline; a read error may underlie this. This sequence joins TRBV4-2 and TRBJ2-2; 7 nucleotides line up with TRBD2. CDR1 and CDR2 (germline): LGHNA, YNFKEQ. This CDR3 has 16 amino acids. CDR3 coding DNA: TGTGCCAGCAGTAGTCTAGCGGTAACGAACATCGGGGAGCTGTTTTTT. Protein: CASSSLAVTNIGELFF.

In this sample, this clone turned up a few times. The chain is built from TRBV6-2 or TRBV6-3 and TRBJ1-2; D gene unclear. Trimming shortened V by 8 bases and J by 1 base, and 11 bases separated the two germline ends. This CDR3 spans 13 amino acids. Per the germline V gene, CDR1 is MNHEY and CDR2 is SVGEGT. The DNA of the CDR3 is TGTGCCAGCCGCCGTAGGAATAACTATGGCTACACCTTC. It encodes CASRRRNNYGYTF.

This clone was detected only a few times. This chain connects TRBV2 to TRBJ2-7; D uncertain. From germline, CDR1 is SNHLY and CDR2 FYNNEI. The germline V and J ends were trimmed by 1 base and 0 bases, with 7 bases remaining between them. This CDR3 has 14 amino acids. The CDR3 region is CASSEDMISYEQYF. CDR3 in DNA: TGTGCCAGCAGTGAAGACATGATCTCCTACGAGCAGTACTTC.

This clone was observed at least ten times. A read error is possible here, since a much larger clone lies one base away. This CDR3 is also generated by other DNA sequences in the sample. The chain combines TRBV2 with TRBJ1-2; D is ambiguous. The germline V gene encodes CDR1 SNHLY and CDR2 FYNNEI. This CDR3 region has 16 residues. With 3 bases removed from V and 2 bases from J, the gap between germline ends came to 16 bases. CDR3 coding DNA: TGTGCCAGCAGTGACCTAGATATCGACAAGAACTATGGCTACACCTTC. This gives the protein CASSDLDIDKNYGYTF.

The J gene is TRBJ1-2, the V gene TRBV30, with TRBD1 matching over 8 bases. Trimming at V came to 3 bases and at J to 5 bases, leaving 8 bases not matched to a gene. From germline, CDR1 is GTSNPN and CDR2 SVGIG (reference sequence). The CDR3 is 14 amino acids. CDR3 sequence (DNA): TGTGCCTGGAGCTATAACAGGGGGAATTATGGCTACACCTTC. Translation gives CAWSYNRGNYGYTF.

This sequence joins TRBV20-1 and TRBJ1-1; the D is unclear. CDR3 length equals 14 residues. V lost 6 bases to trimming and J lost 1 base, with 15 bases between them. CDR1 is DFQATT, CDR2 SNEGSKA, per germline (reference sequence). CDR3 DNA: TGCAGTGCCCTTAGTCCAGTCACGAACACTGAAGCTTTCTTT. Translated: CSALSPVTNTEAFF.

A few counts support this clone. This chain links TRBV27 with TRBJ2-2; 8 bases match TRBD2. Unmatched junction bases numbered 16, after V lost 10 bases and J lost 9 bases. The germline V gene encodes CDR1 MNHEY and CDR2 SMNVEV (reference sequence). This CDR3 region has 15 residues. CDR3 loop: CATRGGGAVFRELFF. The CDR3 DNA sequence: TGTGCCACCCGGGGGGGGGGGGCTGTCTTCCGGGAGCTGTTTTTT.

The rearrangement joins TRBV19 to TRBJ1-2, with a possible D match to TRBD1 (5 bases). Germline V lookup: CDR1 LNHDA, CDR2 SQIVND (reference sequence). The CDR3 runs 12 residues. V gave up 9 bases and J gave up 8 bases, with 16 bases separating them. Here the CDR3 DNA reads TGTGCCAGGGCGACAGCCTATGTGGGCTACACCTTC. It codes for CARATAYVGYTF.

The V call is TRBV12-3 or TRBV12-4, the J call TRBJ2-1, with D possibly being TRBD2 (6 bases). The germline V and J ends were trimmed by 5 bases and 6 bases, with 14 bases remaining between them. The CDR3 totals 14 residues. CDR3 coding DNA: TGTGCCAGCAGTCAGGGACTGGAAGGCAATGAGCAGTTCTTC. It translates to CASSQGLEGNEQFF.

V gene TRBV19 combines with J gene TRBJ1-2; D is possibly TRBD1 (5 bases). Germline V gene data show CDR1 as LNHDA and CDR2 as SQIVND (reference sequence). The CDR3 loop spans 14 amino acids. The V gene lost 3 bases and the J gene lost 2 bases, with 10 bases spanning the gap. The CDR3 spells CASSIWGSNYGYTF. The CDR3 coding sequence is TGTGCCAGTAGTATTTGGGGGTCCAACTATGGCTACACCTTC.

In DNA, the CDR3 is TGTGCCAGCAGCCCCGTCCGGAACACCGGGGAGCTGTTTTTT. Translation: CASSPVRNTGELFF. The genes are TRBV13 and TRBJ2-2; D is unclear. Trimming took 5 bases from V and 1 from J, leaving 8 bases between them. This CDR3 contains 14 residues. Germline assignment: CDR1 PRHDT and CDR2 FYEKMQ (reference sequence).

The V and J genes are TRBV20-1 and TRBJ1-1, with 7 nucleotides matching TRBD1. The V and J ends lost 8 bases and 4 bases, in that order; junction bases with no gene match: 7. The CDR3 has 12 residues. Germline CDR1 and CDR2: DFQATT and SNEGSKA (reference sequence). CDR3 residues: CSSTGTATEAFF. The CDR3 coding sequence is TGCAGTTCAACTGGGACAGCCACTGAAGCTTTCTTT.

The genes are TRBV12-3 or TRBV12-4 and TRBJ1-3; TRBD1 agrees at 7 bases. The CDR3 runs 16 residues. Trimming removed 2 bases from V and 2 bases from J; junction bases left unmatched: 6. This chain's CDR3 is CASSLSPGGPGNTIYF. CDR3 sequence (DNA): TGTGCCAGCAGTTTATCTCCAGGGGGTCCTGGAAACACCATATATTTT.

Here the CDR3 reads CATSEHGQGAEPQHF. The CDR3 nucleotides read TGTGCCACCAGTGAACATGGACAGGGGGCCGAACCCCAGCATTTT. The genes are TRBV24-1 and TRBJ1-5, with TRBD1 matching 11 bases. CDR1 and CDR2 (germline): KGHDR, SFDVKD. The CDR3 is 15 amino acids. The ends lost 4 bases at V and 10 bases at J; junction bases unmatched: 8.

The chain is built from TRBV9 and TRBJ2-3, with D tentatively TRBD1 (6 bases). Germline-derived CDR1 and CDR2 are SGDLS and YYNGEE. Trimming pared 0 bases from V and 3 bases from J, leaving 23 bases between. CDR3 length equals 19 residues. The DNA of the CDR3 is TGTGCCAGCAGCGTAGGCCCGTTCGTATTCCAGGGGAGTACAGATACGCAGTATTTT. Translation gives CASSVGPFVFQGSTDTQYF. The whole variable domain, filled in from reference TRBV9 and TRBJ2-3, reads DSGVTQTPKHLITATGQRVTLRCSPRSGDLSVYWYQQSLDQGLQFLIQYYNGEERAKGNILERFSAQQFPDLHSELNLSSLELGDSALYFCASSVGPFVFQGSTDTQYFGPGTRLTVL.

The chain carries TRBV27 and TRBJ2-5; no reliable D call. Germline-derived CDR1 and CDR2 are MNHEY and SMNVEV (reference sequence). This CDR3 contains 11 residues. The V and J ends lost 5 bases and 7 bases respectively, with 8 bases between them. The CDR3 coding sequence is TGTGCCAGCAGTGTAGGCGGGACCCAGTACTTC. Amino acid sequence: CASSVGGTQYF.

A word on this clone: This CDR3 is also generated by other DNA sequences in the sample. The V call is TRBV24-1, the J call TRBJ1-2, with D hard to call. Trimming took 4 bases from V and 8 from J, leaving 16 bases between them. The CDR3 covers 14 residues. Germline V lookup: CDR1 KGHDR, CDR2 SFDVKD. CDR3 DNA: TGTGCCACCAGTGACCCTGGAGGGATAGGGGGCTACACCTTC. It is translated as CATSDPGGIGGYTF.

This clone was detected only a few times. The rearrangement uses TRBV24-1 and TRBJ2-5, with a possible D match to TRBD2 (6 bases). There are 14 residues in the CDR3. Trimming removed 9 bases from V and 2 bases from J, with 15 bases in between. Germline V gene sequence: CDR1 KGHDR, CDR2 SFDVKD. This CDR3 reads CATAGREPQETQYF. The CDR3 DNA follows: TGTGCCACCGCCGGCCGGGAGCCGCAAGAGACCCAGTACTTC.

This clone is medium-sized by share. The sample holds other DNA sequences that translate to the same CDR3. The gene calls are TRBV29-1 and TRBJ2-1; D perhaps matches TRBD2 (5 bases). CDR1 and CDR2 (germline): SQVTM, ANQGSEA. Trimming removed 1 base from V and 3 bases from J, with 7 bases in between. CDR3 length: 13 amino acids. DNA of the CDR3: TGCAGCGTTGAAGGGACTGACTACAATGAGCAGTTCTTC. This encodes CSVEGTDYNEQFF.

A remark on this clone: The same CDR3 can be traced to other DNA sequences in this sample. The CDR3 region has the DNA TGTGCCAGCAGCCTCTCCGGCGGGAGCTACGAGCAGTACTTC. It encodes CASSLSGGSYEQYF. The rearrangement uses TRBV27 and TRBJ2-7; 7 nucleotides match TRBD2. V lost 6 bases and J lost 3; bases outside the gene matches: 8. The CDR3 has 14 amino acids. Germline values: CDR1 MNHEY, CDR2 SMNVEV (reference sequence).